This TCR beta chain appears in the sequencing data of a study of circulating and synovial CD4+ cells in juvenile arthritis (dated 2014 in TCRdb). Concerning the study at large: Within each patient, the TCRbeta CDR3 repertoires of synovial CD4 T cells, bulk blood CD4 T cells and circulating HLA-DR+ CD4 T cells were compared. The goal of the repertoire sequencing was to confirm that synovial clonotypes were enriched in a circulating synovial-like CD4 T cell subset. The study at large found these results: Since overlap with synovium went up as sequencing depth increased, the measured fractions of shared clonotypes likely underestimated the full repertoire overlap. Circulating pathogenic-like lymphocytes clustered with synovial T cells and shared a substantially higher fraction of CDR3 sequences with synovium than bulk blood. Because T cell genome counts in CPL samples and bulk blood CD4 samples differed by at least an order of magnitude, sample-size effects were addressed. The difference between circulating pathogenic-like lymphocytes and bulk blood T cells was not detected by traditional Vbeta family usage analysis. Synovial and circulating pathogenic-like lymphocyte repertoires were less diverse than bulk blood CD4 repertoires, and some CPL samples were as oligoclonal as synovium.

As for this clone: Its antigen target is currently unknown. Nothing much larger sits one base from this clone, and base qualities are not available.

CDR1 and CDR2 were assigned from the germline V gene as MNHNS and SASEGT. Spanning cysteine to phenylalanine, the CDR3 consists of 15 amino acids. Of the read, only the CDR3 DNA is kept; its 45 bases are in frame from base 1. V is cut by 4 bases and J by 5 bases, and the space between the germline ends is 14 bases. Library method: the immunoSEQ multiplex PCR assay. An external provider performed TCRbeta CDR3 sequencing as a commercial service. The paper's data handling went like this. The analyses relied on productive nucleotide sequences along with amino acid sequences obtained through in silico translation. Diversity was measured as Renyi entropy over a range of alpha values, and the median of 200 repeated subsamples was taken to equalise sample size. Pairwise repertoire distance was calculated as one minus the Chao-modified Jaccard index, correcting for under-sampling, and used for clustering. Frequency-weighted overlap with synovial clonotypes was calculated over 200 sample sizes with 200 draws without replacement at each size, and the overlap was reported at the size of the smaller sample. TCRdb retrieved this table from immuneACCESS and kept in-frame rearrangements only. Not all clones are present; in checked studies, unresolved V genes account for under half, and no reason is known for the remainder. For V, J and clone size, that table is used; D and trimming come from the DNA. Counted in this sample were about 16,000 clones; around nine tenths of them appeared once. Approximately 0.73% of the sample lies in the top ten.

The sequenced samples were obtained from patients with active juvenile idiopathic arthritis. Sorting was carried out immediately after cells were thawed, and dead cells were excluded with Live/Dead Fixable Near-IR Stain. Material: CD4+ T cells from blood. The TCR was taken from a human donor with juvenile idiopathic arthritis. This chain is built from TRBV6-1 and TRBJ2-2; TRBD2 is a weak D gene call, 5 bases matching. CDR3 reads: CASSVGLAGTGELFF. The DNA sequence is as follows: TGTGCCAGCAGTGTCGGCCTAGCCGGGACCGGGGAGCTGTTTTTT.